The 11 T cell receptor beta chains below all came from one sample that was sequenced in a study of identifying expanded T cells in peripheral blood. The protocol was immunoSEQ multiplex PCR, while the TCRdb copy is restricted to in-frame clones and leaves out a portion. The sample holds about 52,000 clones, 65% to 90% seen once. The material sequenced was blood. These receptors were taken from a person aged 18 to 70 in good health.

In DNA form, the CDR3 reads TGCAGCGTTGAAGATCGGGGCTACACCTTC. Encoded protein: CSVEDRGYTF. The J gene is TRBJ1-2, the V gene TRBV29-1; D remains unclear. Trimming took 0 bases from V and 8 from J, leaving 4 bases between them. The CDR3 spans 10 residues. From germline, CDR1 is SQVTM and CDR2 ANQGSEA.

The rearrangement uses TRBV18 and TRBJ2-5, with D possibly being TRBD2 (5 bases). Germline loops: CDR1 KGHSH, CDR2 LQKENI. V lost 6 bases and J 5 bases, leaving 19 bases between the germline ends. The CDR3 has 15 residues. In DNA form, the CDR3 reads TGTGCCAGCTCCCAGTCCATGGGAGTGGAGGAGACCCAGTACTTC. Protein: CASSQSMGVEETQYF.

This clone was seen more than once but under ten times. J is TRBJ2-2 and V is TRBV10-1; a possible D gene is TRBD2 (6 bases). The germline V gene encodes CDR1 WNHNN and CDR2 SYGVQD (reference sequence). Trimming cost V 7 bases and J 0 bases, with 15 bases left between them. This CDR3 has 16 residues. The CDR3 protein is CASTQGSGANTGELFF. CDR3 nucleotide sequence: TGCGCCAGCACCCAGGGTAGCGGAGCGAACACCGGGGAGCTGTTTTTT.

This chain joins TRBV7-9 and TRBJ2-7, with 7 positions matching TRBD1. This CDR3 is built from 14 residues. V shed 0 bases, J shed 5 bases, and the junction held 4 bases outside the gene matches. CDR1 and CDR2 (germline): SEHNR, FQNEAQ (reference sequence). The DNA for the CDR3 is TGTGCCAGCAGCTTAGCAGGGGGCGTCGACGAGCAGTACTTC. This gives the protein CASSLAGGVDEQYF.

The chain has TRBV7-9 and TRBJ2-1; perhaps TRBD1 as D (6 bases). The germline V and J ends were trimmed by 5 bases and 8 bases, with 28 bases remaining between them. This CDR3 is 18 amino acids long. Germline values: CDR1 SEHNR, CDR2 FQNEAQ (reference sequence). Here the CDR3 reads CASSDSGWGRQGKDEQFF. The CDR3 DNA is TGTGCCAGCAGCGATTCCGGGTGGGGAAGGCAGGGGAAGGATGAGCAGTTCTTC. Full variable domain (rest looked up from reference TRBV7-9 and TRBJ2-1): DTGVSQNPRHKITKRGQNVTFRCDPISEHNRLYWYRQTLGQGPEFLTYFQNEAQLEKSRLLSDRFSAERPKGSFSTLEIQRTEQGDSAMYLCASSDSGWGRQGKDEQFFGPGTRLTVL.

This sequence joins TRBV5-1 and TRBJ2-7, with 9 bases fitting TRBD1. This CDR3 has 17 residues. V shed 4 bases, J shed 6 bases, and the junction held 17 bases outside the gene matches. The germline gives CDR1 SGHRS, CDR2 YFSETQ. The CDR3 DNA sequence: TGCGCCAGCAGCCTTACGATTGACAGGGGGGTAAAAGGCGAGCAGTACTTC. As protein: CASSLTIDRGVKGEQYF.

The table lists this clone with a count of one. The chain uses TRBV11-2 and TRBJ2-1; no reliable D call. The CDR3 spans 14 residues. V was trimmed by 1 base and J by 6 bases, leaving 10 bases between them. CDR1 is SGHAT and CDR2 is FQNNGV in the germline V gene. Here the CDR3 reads CASSLGTQSNEQFF. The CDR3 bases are TGTGCCAGCAGCTTAGGTACACAAAGCAATGAGCAGTTCTTC. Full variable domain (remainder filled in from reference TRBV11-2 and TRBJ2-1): EAGVAQSPRYKIIEKRQSVAFWCNPISGHATLYWYQQILGQGPKLLIQFQNNGVVDDSQLPKDRFSAERLKGVDSTLKIQPAKLEDSAVYLCASSLGTQSNEQFFGPGTRLTVL.

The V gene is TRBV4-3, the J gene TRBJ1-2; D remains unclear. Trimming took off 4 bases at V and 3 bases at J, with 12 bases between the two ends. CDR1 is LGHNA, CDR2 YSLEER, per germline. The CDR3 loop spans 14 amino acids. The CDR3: CASSPLRTDYGYTF. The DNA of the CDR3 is TGCGCCAGCAGCCCCCTACGGACGGACTATGGCTACACCTTC.

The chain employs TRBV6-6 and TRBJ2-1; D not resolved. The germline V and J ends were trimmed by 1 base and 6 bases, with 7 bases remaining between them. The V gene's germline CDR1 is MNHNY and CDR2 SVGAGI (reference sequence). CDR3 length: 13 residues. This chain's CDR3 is CASSYLAGNEQFF. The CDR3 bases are TGTGCCAGCAGTTACTTAGCAGGCAATGAGCAGTTCTTC.

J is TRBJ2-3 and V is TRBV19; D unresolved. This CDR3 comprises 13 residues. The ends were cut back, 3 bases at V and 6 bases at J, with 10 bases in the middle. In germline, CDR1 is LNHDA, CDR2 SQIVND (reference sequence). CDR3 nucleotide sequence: TGTGCCAGTAGTATGGCCTCGCGGGATACGCAGTATTTT. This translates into CASSMASRDTQYF.

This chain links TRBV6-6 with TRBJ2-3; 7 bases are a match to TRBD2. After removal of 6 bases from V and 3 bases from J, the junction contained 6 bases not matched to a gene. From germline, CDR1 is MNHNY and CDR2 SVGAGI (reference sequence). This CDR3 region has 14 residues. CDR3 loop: CASSPGGTTDTQYF. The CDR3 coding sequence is TGTGCCAGCAGCCCCGGGGGGACTACAGATACGCAGTATTTT.